The rows below give T cell receptor beta chains drawn from one sample of a study of shared clonotypes between healthy human individuals. The data were produced by immunoSEQ multiplex PCR, yet TCRdb's version contains in-frame clones alone and is incomplete. The table has some 1 million clones, around 76% seen once. The source material was memory CD4+ T cells sorted from blood. These receptors all stem from a man aged 18 to 30 in good health. CDR3s include the opening cysteine and the closing phenylalanine or tryptophan. Each record gives: V gene, J gene, clone size, D gene, CDR3 protein, CDR3 DNA. The D gene is left open where the match is weak. The size field is filled for only some rows; it gives once, few, many or a size class.

>TRBV7-9|TRBJ2-3|.|.
CAIFKADESTDTQYF
TGTGCCATCTTTAAGGCGGACGAGAGCACAGATACGCAGTATTTT
>TRBV5-1|TRBJ2-7|.|.
CASSLGAGQHYEQYF
TGCGCCAGCAGCTTGGGGGCTGGACAGCACTACGAGCAGTACTTC
>TRBV9|TRBJ2-5|.|TRBD2
CASSVAGGARETQYF
TGTGCCAGCAGCGTAGCGGGGGGGGCGAGGGAGACCCAGTACTTC
>TRBV7-2|TRBJ2-3|.|TRBD2
CASSSGLHPADTQYF
TGTGCCAGCAGCTCGGGACTACACCCGGCCGATACGCAGTATTTT
>TRBV30|TRBJ1-6|few|.
CAWKPGSDNSPLHF
TGTGCCTGGAAACCTGGATCGGATAATTCACCCCTCCACTTT
>TRBV5-1|TRBJ2-6|.|.
CASSYASGANVLTF
TGCGCCAGCAGCTACGCCTCTGGGGCCAACGTCCTGACTTTC
>TRBV19|TRBJ1-2|.|.
CASSIDGAYGYTF
TGTGCCAGTAGTATTGACGGCGCTTATGGCTACACCTTC
>TRBV30|TRBJ2-7|.|.
CAWSVDSSAYEQYF
TGTGCCTGGAGTGTAGATAGTTCCGCCTACGAGCAGTACTTC
>TRBV2|TRBJ2-3|.|.
CASSPQRADTQYF
TGTGCCAGCAGTCCCCAGCGGGCAGATACGCAGTATTTT
>TRBV5-1|TRBJ2-5|many|.
CASTSNVGGRETQYF
TGCGCCAGCACCTCGAACGTGGGGGGGCGAGAGACCCAGTACTTC
>TRBV7-9|TRBJ1-2|.|.
CASSFGGDDGYTF
TGTGCCAGCAGTTTCGGCGGGGACGATGGCTACACCTTC
>TRBV11-2|TRBJ2-7|once|.
CASSLGGGYEQYF
TGTGCCAGCAGCTTAGGTGGTGGATATGAGCAGTACTTC
>TRBV19|TRBJ1-2|few|.
CASSIFGGNYGYTF
TGTGCCAGTAGTATCTTCGGGGGGAACTATGGCTACACCTTC
>TRBV4-1|TRBJ2-3|.|.
CASSQNAGTSTDTQYF
TGCGCCAGCAGCCAAAATGCAGGGACTAGCACAGATACGCAGTATTTT